The source of this T cell receptor beta chain is a study of blood T cell repertoires in COVID-19. Study summary: Sites in the United States, Italy and Spain provided acute and convalescent COVID-19 samples.

The repertoire was sequenced with immunoSEQ multiplex PCR; TCRdb's copy has only in-frame clones and lacks some. In the table there are 60,000 or so clones, around 87% of which are singletons. The CDR3 is made up of 13 amino acids. The germline V gene has CDR1 SNHLY and CDR2 FYNNEI. Trimming cost V 6 bases and J 6 bases; bases outside gene matches: 1. Sequenced input: peripheral blood. This TCR was sampled from a man aged 60 to 69 with acute or convalescent COVID-19. V usage is TRBV2 and J usage is TRBJ1-4; TRBD1 matches 10 bases. Here the CDR3 DNA reads TGTGCCAGCAGGGGACAGGGGTATGAAAAACTGTTTTTT. It is translated as CASRGQGYEKLFF.